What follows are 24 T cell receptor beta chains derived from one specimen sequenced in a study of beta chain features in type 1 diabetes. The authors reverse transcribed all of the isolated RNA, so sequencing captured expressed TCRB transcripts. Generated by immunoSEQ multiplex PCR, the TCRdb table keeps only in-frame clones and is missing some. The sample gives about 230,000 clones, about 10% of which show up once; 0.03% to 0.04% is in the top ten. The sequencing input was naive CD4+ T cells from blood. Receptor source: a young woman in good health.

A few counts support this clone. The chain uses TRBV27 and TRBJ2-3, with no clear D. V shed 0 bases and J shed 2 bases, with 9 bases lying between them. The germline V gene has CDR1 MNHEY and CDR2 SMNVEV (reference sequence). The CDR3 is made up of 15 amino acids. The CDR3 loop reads CASSLSVGDTDTQYF. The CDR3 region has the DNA TGTGCCAGCAGTTTATCGGTAGGAGACACAGATACGCAGTATTTT.

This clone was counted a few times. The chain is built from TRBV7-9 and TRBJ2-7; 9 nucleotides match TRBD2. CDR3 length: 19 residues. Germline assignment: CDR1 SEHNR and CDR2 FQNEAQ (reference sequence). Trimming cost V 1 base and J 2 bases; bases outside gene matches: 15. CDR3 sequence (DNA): TGTGCCAGCAGCTTAGGGGGGATTAGCGGGAGCCATCCGCCCTACGAGCAGTACTTC. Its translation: CASSLGGISGSHPPYEQYF.

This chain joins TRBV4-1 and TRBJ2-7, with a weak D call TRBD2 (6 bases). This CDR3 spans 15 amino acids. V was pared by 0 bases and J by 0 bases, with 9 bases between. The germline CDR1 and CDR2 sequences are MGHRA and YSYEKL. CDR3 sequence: CASSQERGPSYEQYF. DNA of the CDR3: TGCGCCAGCAGCCAAGAGCGGGGTCCCTCCTACGAGCAGTACTTC.

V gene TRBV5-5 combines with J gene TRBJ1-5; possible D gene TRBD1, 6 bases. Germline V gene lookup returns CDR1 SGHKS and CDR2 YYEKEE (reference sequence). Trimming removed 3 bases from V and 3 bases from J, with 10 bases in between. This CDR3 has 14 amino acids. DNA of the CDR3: TGTGCCAGCAGCTACAGGGTAGCCAATCAGCCCCAGCATTTT. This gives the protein CASSYRVANQPQHF.

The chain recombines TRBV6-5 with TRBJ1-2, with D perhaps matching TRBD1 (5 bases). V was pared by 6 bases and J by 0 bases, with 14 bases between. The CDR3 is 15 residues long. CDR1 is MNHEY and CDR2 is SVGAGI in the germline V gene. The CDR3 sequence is CASSRRQPANYGYTF. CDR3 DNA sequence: TGTGCCAGCAGCAGGAGACAGCCCGCTAACTATGGCTACACCTTC.

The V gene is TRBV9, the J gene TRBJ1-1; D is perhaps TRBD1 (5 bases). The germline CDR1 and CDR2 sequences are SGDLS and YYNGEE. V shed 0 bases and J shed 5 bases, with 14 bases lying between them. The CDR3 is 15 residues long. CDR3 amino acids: CASSVEGRGGTEAFF. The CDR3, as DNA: TGTGCCAGCAGCGTAGAGGGAAGGGGCGGTACTGAAGCTTTCTTT.

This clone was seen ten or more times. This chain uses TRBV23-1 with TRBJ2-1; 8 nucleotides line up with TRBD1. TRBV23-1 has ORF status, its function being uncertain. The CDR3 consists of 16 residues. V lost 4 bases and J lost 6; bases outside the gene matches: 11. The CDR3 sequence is CASSPNGQGKRNEQFF. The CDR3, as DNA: TGCGCCAGCAGTCCCAACGGACAGGGTAAACGCAATGAGCAGTTCTTC.

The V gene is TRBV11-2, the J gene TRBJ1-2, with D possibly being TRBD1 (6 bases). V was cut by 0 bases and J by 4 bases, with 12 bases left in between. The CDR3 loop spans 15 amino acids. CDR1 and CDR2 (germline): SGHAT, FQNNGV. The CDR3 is CASSLDGQGLYGYTF. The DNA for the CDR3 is TGTGCCAGCAGCTTAGATGGCCAGGGGCTCTATGGCTACACCTTC.

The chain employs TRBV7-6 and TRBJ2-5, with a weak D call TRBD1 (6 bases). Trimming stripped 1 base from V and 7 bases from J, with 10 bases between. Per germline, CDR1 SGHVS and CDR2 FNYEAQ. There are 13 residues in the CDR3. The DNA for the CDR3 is TGTGCCAGCAGCTTAGAGGGGGTGGGGACCCAGTACTTC. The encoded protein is CASSLEGVGTQYF.

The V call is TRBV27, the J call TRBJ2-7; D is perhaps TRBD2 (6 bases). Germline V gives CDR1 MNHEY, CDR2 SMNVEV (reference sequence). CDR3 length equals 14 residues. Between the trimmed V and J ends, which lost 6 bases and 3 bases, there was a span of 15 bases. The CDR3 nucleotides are TGTGCCAGCAGGCGGGGTTCAGGAATCTACGAGCAGTACTTC. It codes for CASRRGSGIYEQYF.

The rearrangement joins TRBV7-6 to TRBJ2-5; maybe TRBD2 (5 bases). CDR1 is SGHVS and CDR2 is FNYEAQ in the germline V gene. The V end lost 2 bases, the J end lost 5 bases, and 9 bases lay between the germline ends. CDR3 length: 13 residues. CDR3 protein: CASSLRTFETQYF. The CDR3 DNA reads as TGTGCCAGCAGCTTAAGGACTTTTGAGACCCAGTACTTC.

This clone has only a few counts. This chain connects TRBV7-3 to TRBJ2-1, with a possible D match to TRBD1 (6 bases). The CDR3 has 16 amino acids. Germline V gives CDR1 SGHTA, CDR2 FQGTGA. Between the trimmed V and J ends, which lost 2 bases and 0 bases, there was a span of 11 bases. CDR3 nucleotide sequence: TGTGCCAGCAGCTTAGGGTGGGACATCTCCTACAATGAGCAGTTCTTC. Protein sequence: CASSLGWDISYNEQFF.

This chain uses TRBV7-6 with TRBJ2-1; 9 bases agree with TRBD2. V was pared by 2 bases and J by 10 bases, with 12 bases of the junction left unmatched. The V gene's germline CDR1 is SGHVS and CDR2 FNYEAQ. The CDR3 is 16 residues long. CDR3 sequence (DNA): TGTGCCAGCAGCTTAAGCGGAAGAGCGGGAGGCCGGGAGCAGTTCTTC. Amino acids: CASSLSGRAGGREQFF. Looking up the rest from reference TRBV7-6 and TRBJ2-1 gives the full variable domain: GAGVSQSPRYKVTKRGQDVALRCDPISGHVSLYWYRQALGQGPEFLTYFNYEAQQDKSGLPNDRFSAERPEGSISTLTIQRTEQRDSAMYRCASSLSGRAGGREQFFGPGTRLTVL.

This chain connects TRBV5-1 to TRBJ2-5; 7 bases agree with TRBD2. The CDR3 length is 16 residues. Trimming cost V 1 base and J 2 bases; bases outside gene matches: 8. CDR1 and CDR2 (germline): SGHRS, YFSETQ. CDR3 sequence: CASSLRYRGEQETQYF. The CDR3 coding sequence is TGCGCCAGCAGCTTGCGTTATCGGGGGGAGCAAGAGACCCAGTACTTC.

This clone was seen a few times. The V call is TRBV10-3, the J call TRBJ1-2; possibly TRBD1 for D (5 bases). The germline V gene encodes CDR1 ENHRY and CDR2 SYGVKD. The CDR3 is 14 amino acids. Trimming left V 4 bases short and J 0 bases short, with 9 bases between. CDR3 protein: CAISAQGANYGYTF. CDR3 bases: TGTGCCATCAGTGCTCAGGGTGCTAACTATGGCTACACCTTC.

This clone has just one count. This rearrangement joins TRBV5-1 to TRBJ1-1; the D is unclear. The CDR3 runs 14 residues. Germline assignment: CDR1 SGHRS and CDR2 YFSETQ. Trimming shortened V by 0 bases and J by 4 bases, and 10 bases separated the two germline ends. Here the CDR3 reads CASSLAPRGTEAFF. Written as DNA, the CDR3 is TGCGCCAGCAGCTTGGCTCCTCGGGGCACTGAAGCTTTCTTT.

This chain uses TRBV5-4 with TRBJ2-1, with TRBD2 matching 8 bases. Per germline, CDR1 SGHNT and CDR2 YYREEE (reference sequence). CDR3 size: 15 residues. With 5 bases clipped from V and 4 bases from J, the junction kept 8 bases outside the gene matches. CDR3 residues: CASRSMASGYNEQFF. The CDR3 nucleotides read TGTGCCAGCAGGTCCATGGCTAGCGGGTACAATGAGCAGTTCTTC.

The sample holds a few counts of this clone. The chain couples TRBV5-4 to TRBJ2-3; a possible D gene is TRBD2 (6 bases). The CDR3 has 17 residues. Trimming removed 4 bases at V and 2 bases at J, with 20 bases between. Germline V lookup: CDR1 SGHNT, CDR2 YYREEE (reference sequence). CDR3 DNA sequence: TGTGCCAGCAGCCAAGCCGCCGGGACTTCGGTCACAGATACGCAGTATTTT. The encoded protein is CASSQAAGTSVTDTQYF.

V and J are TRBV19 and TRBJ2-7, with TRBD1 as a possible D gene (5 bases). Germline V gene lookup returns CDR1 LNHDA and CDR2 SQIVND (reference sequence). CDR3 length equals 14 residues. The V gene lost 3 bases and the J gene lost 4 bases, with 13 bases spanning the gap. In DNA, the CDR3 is TGTGCCAGTAGTATTCAGGGCATAGGGTACGAGCAGTACTTC. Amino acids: CASSIQGIGYEQYF.

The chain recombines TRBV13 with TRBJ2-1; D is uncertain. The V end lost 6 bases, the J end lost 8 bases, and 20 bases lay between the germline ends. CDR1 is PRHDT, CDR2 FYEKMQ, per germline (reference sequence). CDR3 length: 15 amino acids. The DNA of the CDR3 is TGTGCCAGCAGTTTAAGACCCAGGCTATCTCATGAGCAGTTCTTC. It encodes CASSLRPRLSHEQFF.

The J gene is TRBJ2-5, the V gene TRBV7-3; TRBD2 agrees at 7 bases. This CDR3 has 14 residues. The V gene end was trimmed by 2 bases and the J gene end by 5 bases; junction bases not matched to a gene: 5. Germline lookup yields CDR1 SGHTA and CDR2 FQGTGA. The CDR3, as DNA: TGTGCCAGCAGCTTAGGGGGGGGTCGGGAGACCCAGTACTTC. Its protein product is CASSLGGGRETQYF.

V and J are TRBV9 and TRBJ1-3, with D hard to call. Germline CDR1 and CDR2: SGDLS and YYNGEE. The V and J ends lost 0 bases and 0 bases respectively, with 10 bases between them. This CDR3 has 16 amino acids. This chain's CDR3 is CASSVDSEYSGNTIYF. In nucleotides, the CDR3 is TGTGCCAGCAGCGTAGACTCGGAGTACTCTGGAAACACCATATATTTT.

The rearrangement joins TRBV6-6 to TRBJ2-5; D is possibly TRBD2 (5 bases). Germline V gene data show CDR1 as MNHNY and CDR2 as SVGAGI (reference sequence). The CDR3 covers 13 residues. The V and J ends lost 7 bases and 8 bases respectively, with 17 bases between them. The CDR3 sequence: CASTPSSEGTQYF. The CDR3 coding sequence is TGTGCCAGCACCCCCTCTTCCGAGGGAACCCAGTACTTC.

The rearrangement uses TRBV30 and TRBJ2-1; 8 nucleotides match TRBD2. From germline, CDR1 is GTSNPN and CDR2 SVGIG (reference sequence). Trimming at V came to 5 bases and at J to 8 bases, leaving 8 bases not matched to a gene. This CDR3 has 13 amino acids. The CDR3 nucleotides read TGTGCCTGGCGAATAGCGGGGTCGGATGAGCAGTTCTTC. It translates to CAWRIAGSDEQFF.